This entry lists 11 T cell receptor beta chains sequenced from one sample in a study of cytomegalovirus exposure and HLA in healthy donors. Researchers ran the PCR with 60 Vbeta and 13 Jbeta primers. Only in-frame clones appear in the TCRdb table, and some are missing; sequencing was by immunoSEQ multiplex PCR. Of roughly 130,000 clones in the sample, around 77% were seen once. The sequenced sample was PBMCs. These receptors all stem from a young man in good health and CMV-seronegative.

On this clone itself: One end of the junction varies from germline; a read error may be responsible. This chain joins TRBV7-6 and TRBJ2-7, with a possible D match to TRBD2 (6 bases). Germline CDR1 reads SGHVS; CDR2 reads FNYEAQ. The CDR3 contains 15 residues. The CDR3 nucleotides read TGTGTCAGCAGCTTAGCGGTGGGGCGAGACGACGAGCAGTACTTC. It encodes CVSSLAVGRDDEQYF.

This rearrangement joins TRBV7-9 to TRBJ2-1; no clear D gene. Trimming removed 5 bases from V and 6 bases from J, with 11 bases in between. Per germline, CDR1 SEHNR and CDR2 FQNEAQ (reference sequence). This CDR3 region has 13 residues. The CDR3 sequence is CASSTVPGNEQFF. The DNA for the CDR3 is TGTGCCAGCAGCACTGTCCCAGGCAATGAGCAGTTCTTC.

The genes are TRBV5-1 and TRBJ2-7, with 8 bases identical to TRBD2. This CDR3 is built from 14 residues. V dropped 5 bases and J dropped 1; count of bases not matched to a gene: 5. Germline V lookup: CDR1 SGHRS, CDR2 YFSETQ. CDR3 residues: CASRLGRGSYEQYF. CDR3 DNA: TGCGCCAGCAGGCTCGGGAGGGGGTCCTACGAGCAGTACTTC.

This clone was recorded only once. The junction does not match germline at one end; this may be a read error. The rearrangement links TRBV7-9 to TRBJ2-1; 7 bases line up with TRBD1. The germline gives CDR1 SEHNR, CDR2 FQNEAQ (reference sequence). This CDR3 spans 16 amino acids. The CDR3 loop reads CSSTEVGVGGHWEQFF. In DNA form, the CDR3 reads TGTTCCAGCACGGAGGTAGGAGTAGGGGGCCATTGGGAGCAGTTCTTC.

The V call is TRBV14, the J call TRBJ2-6; TRBD1 aligns across 9 bases. V shed 4 bases and J 2 bases; nucleotides not matched to a gene: 9. The length of the CDR3 is 18 residues. Germline-derived CDR1 and CDR2 are SGHDN and FVKESK. The CDR3 loop reads CASSRSSGQGTGANVLTF. The CDR3 DNA sequence: TGTGCCAGCAGCCGCTCGAGTGGACAGGGGACTGGGGCCAACGTCCTGACTTTC.

This chain connects TRBV9 to TRBJ2-1, with TRBD2 matching over 11 bases. V gave up 4 bases and J gave up 9 bases; unmatched junction bases: 12. This CDR3 contains 16 residues. The germline V gene has CDR1 SGDLS and CDR2 YYNGEE. The CDR3 is CASSPIAGGREGEQFF. As DNA, the CDR3 is TGTGCCAGCAGCCCTATAGCGGGGGGGCGGGAGGGTGAGCAGTTCTTC.

This rearrangement joins TRBV18 to TRBJ1-1; TRBD1 matches 8 bases. The CDR3 has 14 amino acids. Unmatched junction bases numbered 10, after V lost 8 bases and J lost 5 bases. Germline lookup yields CDR1 KGHSH and CDR2 LQKENI. The CDR3 DNA reads TGTGCCAGCCTTATGCAGGGGGCCGGGACTGAAGCTTTCTTT. Protein sequence: CASLMQGAGTEAFF.

The rearrangement links TRBV11-2 to TRBJ2-1; tentative D call: TRBD2 (6 bases). Germline V gene sequence: CDR1 SGHAT, CDR2 FQNNGV. The V and J ends lost 2 bases and 5 bases respectively, with 13 bases between them. CDR3 length equals 15 residues. Here the CDR3 DNA reads TGTGCCAGCAGCTTACATCCAGCGGGTCACAATGAGCAGTTCTTC. Translated, it gives CASSLHPAGHNEQFF.

The chain recombines TRBV28 with TRBJ1-2, with D perhaps matching TRBD1 (6 bases). V was clipped by 5 bases and J by 4 bases, with 26 bases between them. The CDR3 contains 18 residues. Germline-derived CDR1 and CDR2 are MDHEN and SYDVKM. DNA for the CDR3: TGTGCCAGCAGTCTAGACCCGGCATTAAACAGGGTTCTCTATGGCTACACCTTC. This translates into CASSLDPALNRVLYGYTF.

This clone has more than one count but fewer than ten. The V and J genes are TRBV6-5 and TRBJ2-1; 8 bases are a match to TRBD2. This CDR3 has 15 residues. J was trimmed by 4 bases and V by 0 bases; bases with no gene match: 2. CDR1 MNHEY and CDR2 SVGAGI come from the germline V gene. For the CDR3, the DNA is TGTGCCAGCAGTTACTCTAGCGGGGATTACAATGAGCAGTTCTTC. Translating gives CASSYSSGDYNEQFF.

The chain recombines TRBV11-1 with TRBJ1-2; D might be TRBD1 (6 bases). This CDR3 has 13 amino acids. V was pared by 4 bases and J by 4 bases, with 10 bases between. Germline loops: CDR1 SGHAT, CDR2 FQDESV (reference sequence). The CDR3 coding sequence is TGTGCCAGCAGCTCGCAGGGGTTCTATGGCTACACCTTC. This sequence encodes CASSSQGFYGYTF.